The next 6 T cell receptor beta chains were all read from a single sample in a study of T cells in women clearing cervical HPV infection. The repertoire was sequenced with immunoSEQ multiplex PCR; TCRdb's copy has only in-frame clones and lacks some. The listing records fewer than 50,000 clones. Sequencing input: blood buffy coat. These receptors were taken from a woman between 18 and 75 years old with a cervical HPV16 infection that either progressed to CIN3+ or cleared (not recorded which).

About this clone: Read coverage stops 3 residues before the CDR3 terminus; the germline J gene supplies the remainder. The rearrangement links TRBV7-3 to TRBJ2-5, with a weak D call TRBD1 (5 bases). Germline CDR1 and CDR2: SGHTA and FQGTGA. Trimming took off 5 bases at V and 1 base at J, with 14 bases between the two ends. CDR3 length: 15 amino acids. CDR3: CASSIAGLAQETQYF. The CDR3 DNA, read in part, is TGTGCCAGCAGCATAGCAGGGTTAGCCCAAGAGACC.

Details on this clone: The read gets to within 3 residues of the CDR3 end, and the germline J gene fills in the rest. This sequence joins TRBV7-9 and TRBJ1-2; D is unclear. With 1 base removed from V and 5 bases from J, the gap between germline ends came to 11 bases. The CDR3 is 14 amino acids. From germline, CDR1 is SEHNR and CDR2 FQNEAQ (reference sequence). This CDR3 is CASSLELEIYGYTF. CDR3 DNA, as far as it was read: TGTGCCAGCAGCTTAGAACTCGAGATATATGGC.

In the case of this clone: The missing CDR3 end, 3 residues past where the read stops, is filled in from the germline J gene. Other DNA variants within this sample encode the same CDR3. The chain has TRBV10-3 and TRBJ1-1; D gene unclear. V lost 1 base and J lost 0, with 6 bases in between. Germline assignment: CDR1 ENHRY and CDR2 SYGVKD. CDR3 length: 14 amino acids. The CDR3 loop reads CAISELGLNTEAFF. The covered CDR3 bases are TGTGCCATCAGTGAGTTAGGGCTGAACACTGAA.

Regarding this clone: The read ends 3 residues early relative to the CDR3; the germline J gene fills the gap. This chain links TRBV7-9 with TRBJ1-4, with D tentatively TRBD1 (5 bases). The germline CDR1 and CDR2 sequences are SEHNR and FQNEAQ (reference sequence). The ends were cut back, 2 bases at V and 2 bases at J, with 6 bases in the middle. The CDR3 has 14 residues. The part of the CDR3 DNA that was read is TGTGCCAGCAGCTTACAGGGCACTAATGAAAAA. Residues: CASSLQGTNEK. The full CDR3 sequence reads CASSLQGTNEKLFF. The full variable domain, its missing parts supplied by reference TRBV7-9 and TRBJ1-4, is DTGVSQNPRHKITKRGQNVTFRCDPISEHNRLYWYRQTLGQGPEFLTYFQNEAQLEKSRLLSDRFSAERPKGSFSTLEIQRTEQGDSAMYLCASSLQGTNEKLFFGSGTQLSVL.

As regards this clone: The CDR3 end lies 3 residues beyond the end of the read and is filled in from the germline J gene. The rearrangement links TRBV13 to TRBJ2-5; 9 positions match TRBD2. V lost 4 bases, J lost 2 bases, and 17 bases stayed unmatched. The CDR3 length is 19 residues. The germline gives CDR1 PRHDT, CDR2 FYEKMQ (reference sequence). The DNA read from the CDR3 is TGTGCCAGCAGCTACAAACGACTAGCGGAGGGAGGGTGGCAAGAGACC. Residues: CASSYKRLAEGGWQET. The entire CDR3 reads CASSYKRLAEGGWQETQYF.

CDR3 DNA, as far as it was read: TGTGCCAGTAGTATAGCGACCGCAGGGTCCAGCAATCAGCCC. It codes for CASSIATAGSSNQP. The CDR3 reads in full as CASSIATAGSSNQPQHF. This chain connects TRBV19 to TRBJ1-5; D might be TRBD1 (5 bases). With the read ending 3 residues before the CDR3 end, the germline J gene is used to fill in that end. CDR1 LNHDA and CDR2 SQIVND come from the germline V gene (reference sequence). This CDR3 is built from 17 residues. Trimming left V 1 base short and J 1 base short, with 14 bases between.